This T cell receptor (beta chain) was recovered during a study of vaccination and CD4 T cells after COVID-19. Turning to the study itself: Cells received overlapping spike peptides from SARS-CoV-2, HCoV-NL63, HCoV-OC43 and HCoV-229E as stimulation.

As to treatment: roughly 10-day PBMC culture with coronavirus spike peptide pools or control peptides (ViraFEST assay). About this clonotype itself: Its antigen is not identified. A read error may produce the germline difference seen at one junction end.

Cultured CD4+ T-cell DNA underwent Oncomine TCR Beta short-read sequencing. TCRdb re-derived calls from the PCR reads in MiXCR, one entry per CDR3 protein. The table includes about 26,000 distinct CDR3 sequences, about three fifths detected once. The CDR3 is made up of 14 amino acids. The V gene's germline CDR1 is SGHDT and CDR2 YYEEEE. The sequenced material came from CD4+ T cells from blood, cultured in vitro. The sequence derives from a human donor who had recovered from COVID-19. This chain uses TRBV5-6 with TRBJ1-5; maybe TRBD1 (6 bases). The CDR3 nucleotides read TGTACCAGCAGCTTGGGACAACTCAATCAGCCCCAGCATTTT. This sequence encodes CTSSLGQLNQPQHF. Complete variable domain (other parts from reference TRBV5-6 and TRBJ1-5): DAGVTQSPTHLIKTRGQQVTLRCSPKSGHDTVSWYQQALGQGPQFIFQYYEEEERQRGNFPDRFSGHQFPNYSSELNVNALLLGDSALYLCTSSLGQLNQPQHFGDGTRLSIL.